Presented here are 6 T cell receptor beta chains from one specimen sequenced in a study of cytomegalovirus exposure and HLA in healthy donors. A multiplex PCR was run with 60 Vbeta primers and 13 Jbeta primers. Sequencing used immunoSEQ multiplex PCR; TCRdb keeps in-frame clones, though not all of them. Altogether 70,000 to 90,000 clones are present, about 76% being singletons, with the ten largest covering around an eighth. The sample taken for sequencing was PBMCs. These receptors were taken from a male donor in good health and CMV-seropositive.

The chain carries TRBV6-5 and TRBJ2-7; 10 bases are shared with TRBD2. Germline V gene sequence: CDR1 MNHEY, CDR2 SVGAGI. The CDR3 totals 15 residues. V trimming: 6 bases; J trimming: 0 bases; junction bases outside the gene matches: 5. The CDR3 DNA is TGTGCCAGCAGGTTAGCGGGGGGAAGCTCCTACGAGCAGTACTTC. Encoded protein: CASRLAGGSSYEQYF.

The V gene is TRBV7-6, the J gene TRBJ2-2; D is possibly TRBD1 (5 bases). The germline V gene encodes CDR1 SGHVS and CDR2 FNYEAQ. Trimming removed 3 bases at V and 4 bases at J, with 12 bases between. The CDR3 is made up of 15 amino acids. The CDR3 DNA sequence: TGTGCCAGCAGCTTCTATGCAGGGTCCACCGGGGAGCTGTTTTTT. Amino acid sequence: CASSFYAGSTGELFF.

A word on this clone: The junction and the germline gene differ at one end; a read error may be behind it. The genes are TRBV9 and TRBJ2-6, with TRBD2 identical over 10 bases. CDR1 is SGDLS, CDR2 YYNGEE, per germline. The CDR3 runs to 18 residues. In DNA, the CDR3 is TGTGCCAGCAGCACGCGACTAGCGGGTGCCTCTGGGGCCAGCGTCCTGACTTTC. Its translation is CASSTRLAGASGASVLTF.

V gene TRBV9 combines with J gene TRBJ1-1, with 8 bases aligning to TRBD1. The CDR3 totals 15 residues. V lost 0 bases, J lost 3 bases, and 4 bases stayed unmatched. Germline-derived CDR1 and CDR2 are SGDLS and YYNGEE. The DNA for the CDR3 is TGTGCCAGCAGCGTAGTTCAGGGGGCTGACACTGAAGCTTTCTTT. Protein: CASSVVQGADTEAFF.

The chain combines TRBV30 with TRBJ1-6, with TRBD1 identical over 9 bases. V shed 2 bases and J 10 bases; nucleotides not matched to a gene: 6. CDR3 length equals 14 residues. Germline CDR1 and CDR2: GTSNPN and SVGIG (reference sequence). The CDR3 reads CAWSPGTGRSPLHF. The CDR3 DNA reads TGTGCCTGGAGTCCCGGGACAGGGAGATCACCCCTCCACTTT.

The chain links TRBV2 to TRBJ2-1, with 7 bases lining up with TRBD2. CDR1 and CDR2 from the germline V gene are SNHLY and FYNNEI. Trimming at V came to 2 bases and at J to 4 bases, leaving 14 bases not matched to a gene. This CDR3 spans 18 amino acids. CDR3 loop: CASSERGLSGLGYNEQFF. CDR3 nucleotide sequence: TGTGCCAGCAGTGAAAGGGGTCTTAGCGGGTTAGGATACAATGAGCAGTTCTTC.